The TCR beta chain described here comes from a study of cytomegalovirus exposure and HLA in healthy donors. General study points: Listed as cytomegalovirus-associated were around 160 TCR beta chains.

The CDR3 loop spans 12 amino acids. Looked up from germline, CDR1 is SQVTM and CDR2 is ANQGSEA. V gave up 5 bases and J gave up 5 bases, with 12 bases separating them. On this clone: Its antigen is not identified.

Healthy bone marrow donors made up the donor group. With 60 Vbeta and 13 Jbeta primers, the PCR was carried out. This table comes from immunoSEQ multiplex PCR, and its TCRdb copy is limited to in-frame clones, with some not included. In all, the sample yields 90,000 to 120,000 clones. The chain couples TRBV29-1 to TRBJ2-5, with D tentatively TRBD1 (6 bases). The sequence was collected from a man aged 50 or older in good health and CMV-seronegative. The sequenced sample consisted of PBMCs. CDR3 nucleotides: TGCAGCGTTTCCAGGGGTCTGGAGACCCAGTACTTC. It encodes CSVSRGLETQYF.